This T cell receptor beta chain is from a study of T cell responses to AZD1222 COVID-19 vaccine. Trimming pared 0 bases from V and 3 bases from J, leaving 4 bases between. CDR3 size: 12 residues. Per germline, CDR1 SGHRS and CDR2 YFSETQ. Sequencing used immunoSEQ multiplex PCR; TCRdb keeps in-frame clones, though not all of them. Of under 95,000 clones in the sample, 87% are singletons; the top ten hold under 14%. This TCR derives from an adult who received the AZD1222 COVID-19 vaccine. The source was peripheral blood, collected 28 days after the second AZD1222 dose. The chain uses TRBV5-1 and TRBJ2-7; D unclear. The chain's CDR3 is CASSLGDYEQYF. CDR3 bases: TGCGCCAGCAGCTTGGGTGACTACGAGCAGTACTTC. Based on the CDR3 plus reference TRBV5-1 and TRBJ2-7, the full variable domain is KAGVTQTPRYLIKTRGQQVTLSCSPISGHRSVSWYQQTPGQGLQFLFEYFSETQRNKGNFPGRFSGRQFSNSRSEMNVSTLELGDSALYLCASSLGDYEQYFGPGTRLTVT.